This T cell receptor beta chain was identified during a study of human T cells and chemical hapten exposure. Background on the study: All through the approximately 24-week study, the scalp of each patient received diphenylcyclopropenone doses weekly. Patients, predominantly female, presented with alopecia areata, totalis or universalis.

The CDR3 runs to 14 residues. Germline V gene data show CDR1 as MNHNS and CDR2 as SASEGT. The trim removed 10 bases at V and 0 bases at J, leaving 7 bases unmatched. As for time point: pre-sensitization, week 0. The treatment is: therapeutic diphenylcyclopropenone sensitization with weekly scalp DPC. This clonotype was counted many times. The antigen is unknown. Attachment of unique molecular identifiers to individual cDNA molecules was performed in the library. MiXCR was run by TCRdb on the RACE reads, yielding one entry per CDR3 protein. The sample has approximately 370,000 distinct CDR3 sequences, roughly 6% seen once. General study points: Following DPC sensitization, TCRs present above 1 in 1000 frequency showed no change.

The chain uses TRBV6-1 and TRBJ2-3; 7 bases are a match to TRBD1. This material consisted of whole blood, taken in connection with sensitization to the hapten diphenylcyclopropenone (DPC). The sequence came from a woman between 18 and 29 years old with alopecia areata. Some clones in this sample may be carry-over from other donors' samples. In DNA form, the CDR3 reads TGTGCCACCCACAGGGGAACTAGCACAGATACGCAGTATTTT. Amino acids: CATHRGTSTDTQYF.